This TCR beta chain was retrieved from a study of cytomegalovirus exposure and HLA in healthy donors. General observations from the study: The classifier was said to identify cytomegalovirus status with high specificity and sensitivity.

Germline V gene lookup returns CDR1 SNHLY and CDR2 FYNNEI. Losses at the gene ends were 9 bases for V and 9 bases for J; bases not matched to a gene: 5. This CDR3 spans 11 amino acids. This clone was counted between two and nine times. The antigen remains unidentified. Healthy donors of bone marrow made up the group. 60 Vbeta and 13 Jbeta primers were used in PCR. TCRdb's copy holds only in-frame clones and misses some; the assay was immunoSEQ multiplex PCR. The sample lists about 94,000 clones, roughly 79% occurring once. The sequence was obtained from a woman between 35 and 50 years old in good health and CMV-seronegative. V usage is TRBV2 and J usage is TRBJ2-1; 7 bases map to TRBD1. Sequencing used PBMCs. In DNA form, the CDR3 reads TGTGCCAGACTGAAGGGGGCTGAGCAGTTCTTC. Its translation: CARLKGAEQFF. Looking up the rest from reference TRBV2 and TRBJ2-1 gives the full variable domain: EPEVTQTPSHQVTQMGQEVILRCVPISNHLYFYWYRQILGQKVEFLVSFYNNEISEKSEIFDDQFSVERPDGSNFTLKIRSTKLEDSAMYFCARLKGAEQFFGPGTRLTVL.